These 9 T cell receptor beta chains were all obtained from the same sample, sequenced in a study of OX40 agonist ivuxolimab in advanced cancers. Libraries were prepared by immunoSEQ multiplex PCR; TCRdb keeps only in-frame clonotypes and omits some of them. The sample lists 82,000 or so clones, around 90% occurring once. Source: CD4+ or CD8+ T cells sorted from blood, taken in a trial of the OX40 agonist ivuxolimab. These receptor sequences come from an adult with an advanced solid tumor such as melanoma, head and neck, liver or kidney cancer.

The genes are TRBV11-1 and TRBJ2-7, with TRBD2 identical over 15 bases. This CDR3 contains 18 residues. V was clipped by 0 bases and J by 2 bases; unmatched bases: 5. Germline-derived CDR1 and CDR2 are SGHAT and FQDESV (reference sequence). The CDR3 loop is CASSLAGTSGRIPYEQYF. The DNA for the CDR3 is TGTGCCAGCAGCTTAGCCGGGACTAGCGGGAGGATTCCCTACGAGCAGTACTTC.

The rearrangement uses TRBV5-1 and TRBJ2-2, with 9 nucleotides matching TRBD2. Trimming cost V 4 bases and J 4 bases; bases outside gene matches: 11. There are 17 residues in the CDR3. The germline gives CDR1 SGHRS, CDR2 YFSETQ. DNA of the CDR3: TGCGCCAGCAGCCAGATAGCGGGAGTCTCCAGCACCGGGGAGCTGTTTTTT. This sequence encodes CASSQIAGVSSTGELFF.

This chain connects TRBV7-2 to TRBJ1-2, with D maybe TRBD1 (5 bases). This CDR3 has 14 residues. Germline lookup yields CDR1 SGHTA and CDR2 FQGNSA. V lost 3 bases and J 8 bases, leaving 16 bases between the germline ends. The CDR3 DNA reads as TGTGCCAGCAGCTTCAATCCAGGGAGTGGCGGCTACACCTTC. Amino acid sequence: CASSFNPGSGGYTF.

This chain joins TRBV7-6 and TRBJ1-5; D uncertain. Germline-derived CDR1 and CDR2 are SGHVS and FNYEAQ. This CDR3 contains 15 residues. The germline V and J ends were trimmed by 2 bases and 3 bases, with 11 bases remaining between them. The CDR3 protein is CASSLTGKANQPQHF. Here the CDR3 DNA reads TGTGCCAGCAGCTTAACGGGGAAGGCCAATCAGCCCCAGCATTTT.

The chain couples TRBV5-1 to TRBJ2-3; TRBD2 might be the D (6 bases). CDR1 SGHRS and CDR2 YFSETQ come from the germline V gene. The V and J ends lost 5 bases and 3 bases respectively, with 10 bases between them. The CDR3 extends over 13 amino acids. The chain's CDR3 is CASRMGGTDTQYF. For the CDR3, the DNA is TGCGCCAGCAGAATGGGAGGAACAGATACGCAGTATTTT.

The genes are TRBV30 and TRBJ1-4; D may be TRBD1 (6 bases). The germline gives CDR1 GTSNPN, CDR2 SVGIG (reference sequence). The V end lost 1 base, the J end lost 7 bases, and 19 bases lay between the germline ends. The CDR3 totals 16 residues. The CDR3 is CAWSAGAGGPSEKLFF. The DNA of the CDR3 is TGTGCCTGGAGTGCCGGTGCGGGGGGGCCAAGTGAAAAACTGTTTTTT.

This rearrangement joins TRBV11-2 to TRBJ2-5; a possible D gene is TRBD2 (6 bases). The DNA end lines up better with TRBJ2-7; the J call may be wrong. The CDR3 runs 14 residues. Germline CDR1 SGHAT, CDR2 FQNNGV. CDR3 in DNA: TGTGCCAGCAGCTTAAGACTAGACGCTGGCGAGCAGTACTTC. This translates into CASSLRLDAGEQYF.

This clone was observed once. The chain joins TRBV29-1 to TRBJ1-1; D gene unclear. Per the germline V gene, CDR1 is SQVTM and CDR2 is ANQGSEA. V was pared by 8 bases and J by 3 bases, with 19 bases between. The length of the CDR3 is 14 residues. The DNA for the CDR3 is TGCAGCTCCGTCAGTAAATCAACATACACTGAAGCTTTCTTT. Its protein product is CSSVSKSTYTEAFF.

This chain uses TRBV15 with TRBJ2-3; D may be TRBD2 (6 bases). The CDR3 runs to 14 residues. CDR1 is LNHNV, CDR2 YYDKDF, per germline (reference sequence). Trimming pared 5 bases from V and 2 bases from J, leaving 11 bases between. The CDR3 region has the DNA TGTGCCACCAGCCGGGGGTCTACCACAGATACGCAGTATTTT. It is translated as CATSRGSTTDTQYF. The full variable domain, in which reference TRBV15 and TRBJ2-3 provide the parts outside the CDR3, is DAMVIQNPRYQVTQFGKPVTLSCSQTLNHNVMYWYQQKSSQAPKLLFHYYDKDFNNEADTPDNFQSRRPNTSFCFLDIRSPGLGDTAMYLCATSRGSTTDTQYFGPGTRLTVL.